Shown below are 9 T cell receptor beta chains from a single sample sequenced in a study of control samples from healthy donors and cancer patients. Only in-frame clones appear in the TCRdb table, and some are missing; sequencing was by immunoSEQ multiplex PCR. The sample lists 70,000 to 80,000 clones; approximately 88% were seen once. Sequenced material: blood. The source of these receptors is a man in his fifties in good health.

The genes are TRBV9 and TRBJ2-1, with a possible D match to TRBD2 (5 bases). The CDR3 runs to 13 residues. V was pared by 1 base and J by 9 bases, with 11 bases between. Germline V gene data show CDR1 as SGDLS and CDR2 as YYNGEE. The CDR3 loop is CASSVTLGGEQFF. DNA for the CDR3: TGTGCCAGCAGCGTAACACTCGGAGGTGAGCAGTTCTTC.

This clone was picked up one time. The gene calls are TRBV7-3 and TRBJ2-7; 9 bases map to TRBD1. The V gene end was trimmed by 3 bases and the J gene end by 2 bases; junction bases not matched to a gene: 2. CDR1 and CDR2 (germline): SGHTA, FQGTGA. The CDR3 consists of 14 residues. The chain's CDR3 is CASSFGTGTYEQYF. The CDR3 DNA reads TGTGCCAGCAGCTTTGGGACAGGGACCTACGAGCAGTACTTC.

V is TRBV3-1 (or the pseudogene TRBV3-2) and J is TRBJ1-5; a possible D gene is TRBD1 (6 bases). The germline V gene has CDR1 LGHDT and CDR2 YNNKEL (reference sequence). The germline V and J ends were trimmed by 7 bases and 7 bases, with 14 bases remaining between them. CDR3 size: 13 residues. The CDR3 spells CASTQGTGQPQHF. As DNA, the CDR3 is TGTGCCAGCACCCAGGGGACGGGGCAGCCCCAGCATTTT.

The V call is TRBV7-9, the J call TRBJ2-7; unclear D gene. The CDR3 is 13 residues long. CDR1 and CDR2 (germline): SEHNR, FQNEAQ (reference sequence). Trimming left V 1 base short and J 2 bases short, with 6 bases between. The CDR3 protein is CASSLGVTYEQYF. As DNA, the CDR3 is TGTGCCAGCAGCTTAGGGGTAACCTACGAGCAGTACTTC.

The V gene is TRBV5-6, the J gene TRBJ2-5; D is ambiguous. This CDR3 contains 15 residues. Germline values: CDR1 SGHDT, CDR2 YYEEEE. Trimming removed 0 bases from V and 5 bases from J, with 14 bases in between. The CDR3 bases are TGTGCCAGCAGCTTGGATGGAATAATAAGGGAGACCCAGTACTTC. It encodes CASSLDGIIRETQYF.

The chain recombines TRBV5-6 with TRBJ2-3; TRBD1 or TRBD2 may be the D gene (5 bases each). The CDR3 has 15 residues. Germline CDR1 is SGHDT and CDR2 is YYEEEE. Trimming stripped 0 bases from V and 2 bases from J, with 10 bases between. CDR3 DNA sequence: TGTGCCAGCAGCTTGGTTAGGGACGCCACAGATACGCAGTATTTT. Protein product: CASSLVRDATDTQYF.

This chain links TRBV5-4 with TRBJ2-1; TRBD1 is a possible D gene (5 bases). Germline CDR1 SGHNT, CDR2 YYREEE (reference sequence). CDR3 length equals 11 residues. The V end was cut by 9 bases, the J end by 7 bases, with 11 bases between. The CDR3 sequence: CAIQQVNEQFF. In DNA form, the CDR3 reads TGTGCCATCCAACAGGTGAATGAGCAGTTCTTC. The full variable domain, its missing parts supplied by reference TRBV5-4 and TRBJ2-1, is ETGVTQSPTHLIKTRGQQVTLRCSSQSGHNTVSWYQQALGQGPQFIFQYYREEENGRGNFPPRFSGLQFPNYSSELNVNALELDDSALYLCAIQQVNEQFFGPGTRLTVL.

The gene calls are TRBV29-1 and TRBJ2-3, with TRBD2 as a possible D gene (6 bases). With 2 bases removed from V and 0 bases from J, the gap between germline ends came to 18 bases. This CDR3 spans 17 amino acids. Germline CDR1 SQVTM, CDR2 ANQGSEA. DNA for the CDR3: TGCAGCGTTGAATTAGGTGGAGGGGTTAGGAGCACAGATACGCAGTATTTT. Translating it yields CSVELGGGVRSTDTQYF.

The rearrangement uses TRBV30 and TRBJ2-7; D not resolved. The V gene's germline CDR1 is GTSNPN and CDR2 SVGIG (reference sequence). The CDR3 loop spans 12 amino acids. Trimming removed 7 bases from V and 3 bases from J, with 13 bases in between. The CDR3 is CALGGRNYEQYF. CDR3 coding DNA: TGTGCCTTAGGCGGACGTAACTACGAGCAGTACTTC.